A single sample is the source of the 32 T cell receptor beta chains below, sequenced in a study of beta chain features in type 1 diabetes. Reverse transcription of all isolated RNA meant that expressed TCRB transcripts were sequenced. The data were produced by immunoSEQ multiplex PCR, yet TCRdb's version contains in-frame clones alone and is incomplete. The sample holds about half a million clones; roughly 11% are singletons and the top ten take around 0.05%. The sample consisted of naive CD4+ T cells from blood. Every receptor here comes from a young woman in good health.

This clone occurred a few times. The rearrangement joins TRBV13 to TRBJ2-5; 10 bases agree with TRBD2. The CDR3 runs 17 residues. The V gene's germline CDR1 is PRHDT and CDR2 FYEKMQ (reference sequence). The J segment lost 2 bases and the V segment lost 2 bases, leaving 8 bases of the junction unmatched. CDR3 residues: CASSLLLAGEQQETQYF. The CDR3 coding sequence is TGTGCCAGCAGCTTACTGCTAGCGGGAGAGCAACAAGAGACCCAGTACTTC. The full variable domain, in which reference TRBV13 and TRBJ2-5 provide the parts outside the CDR3, is AAGVIQSPRHLIKEKRETATLKCYPIPRHDTVYWYQQGPGQDPQFLISFYEKMQSDKGSIPDRFSAQQFSDYHSELNMSSLELGDSALYFCASSLLLAGEQQETQYFGPGTRLLVL.

The chain joins TRBV4-1 to TRBJ2-2; perhaps TRBD2 as D (5 bases). Germline V gives CDR1 MGHRA, CDR2 YSYEKL. V was shortened by 3 bases and J by 5 bases, with 13 bases between the two germline ends. The CDR3 length is 15 residues. The CDR3 nucleotides read TGCGCCAGCAGCCAGCCCACGAGGGCTACCGGGGAGCTGTTTTTT. It translates to CASSQPTRATGELFF.

The gene calls are TRBV7-9 and TRBJ2-7; maybe TRBD1 (5 bases). There are 13 residues in the CDR3. Germline V CDR1 and CDR2: SEHNR, FQNEAQ (reference sequence). V shed 2 bases and J shed 3 bases, with 8 bases lying between them. The CDR3 bases are TGTGCCAGCAGCTTACACAGGTTCTACGAGCAGTACGTC. Residues: CASSLHRFYEQYV.

This clone was counted a few times. The chain carries TRBV6-1 and TRBJ1-2; D is unclear. Trimming shortened V by 3 bases and J by 8 bases, and 7 bases separated the two germline ends. The CDR3 is made up of 11 amino acids. Per the germline V gene, CDR1 is MNHNS and CDR2 is SASEGT. The CDR3 protein is CASSDETGYTF. The CDR3 coding sequence is TGTGCCAGCAGTGATGAGACAGGCTACACCTTC.

The rearrangement joins TRBV14 to TRBJ1-2; 7 nucleotides line up with TRBD1. Germline V gene lookup returns CDR1 SGHDN and CDR2 FVKESK. J gave up 3 bases and V 3 bases, and 19 bases lay outside the gene matches. The CDR3 has 19 amino acids. The CDR3 DNA is TGTGCCAGCAGCCAGGGGACAGAGGCCTTATACGGCGGGGACTATGGCTACACCTTC. Protein sequence: CASSQGTEALYGGDYGYTF.

This chain links TRBV18 with TRBJ2-1; D is uncertain. Deletions cut 1 base from V and 0 bases from J, with 7 bases between. Germline lookup yields CDR1 KGHSH and CDR2 LQKENI. The CDR3 is made up of 15 amino acids. CDR3 amino acids: CASSPLSSSYNEQFF. The CDR3, as DNA: TGTGCCAGCTCACCACTGAGTAGCTCCTACAATGAGCAGTTCTTC. Together with reference TRBV18 and TRBJ2-1, the CDR3 gives the full variable domain: NAGVMQNPRHLVRRRGQEARLRCSPMKGHSHVYWYRQLPEEGLKFMVYLQKENIIDESGMPKERFSAEFPKEGPSILRIQQVVRGDSAAYFCASSPLSSSYNEQFFGPGTRLTVL.

This clone was seen more than once but under ten times. The rearrangement uses TRBV10-3 and TRBJ1-1; TRBD1 is a possible D gene (6 bases). The V and J ends lost 7 bases and 4 bases respectively, with 22 bases between them. The CDR3 has 16 residues. Germline V gene data show CDR1 as ENHRY and CDR2 as SYGVKD. The CDR3 spells CAIKGSTGLKGTEAFF. The CDR3 DNA reads as TGTGCCATCAAGGGTTCGACAGGACTAAAGGGCACTGAAGCTTTCTTT.

Only a few counts were recorded for this clone. The rearrangement links TRBV5-4 to TRBJ2-7; D might be TRBD1 or TRBD2, each matching 5 bases. The CDR3 has 14 amino acids. V gave up 1 base and J gave up 4 bases, with 12 bases separating them. Germline CDR1 reads SGHNT; CDR2 reads YYREEE (reference sequence). In nucleotides, the CDR3 is TGTGCCAGCAGCTTGCGTGGGGACCTTTACGAGCAGTACGTC. This encodes CASSLRGDLYEQYV.

V gene TRBV7-2 combines with J gene TRBJ2-1; unclear D gene. The germline V and J ends were trimmed by 4 bases and 0 bases, with 4 bases remaining between them. Per the germline V gene, CDR1 is SGHTA and CDR2 is FQGNSA. This CDR3 has 13 residues. Written as DNA, the CDR3 is TGTGCCAGCAGCTCCGACTCCTACAATGAGCAGTTCTTC. The encoded protein is CASSSDSYNEQFF. The variable domain in full, completed from reference TRBV7-2 and TRBJ2-1, reads GAGVSQSPSNKVTEKGKDVELRCDPISGHTALYWYRQSLGQGLEFLIYFQGNSAPDKSGLPSDRFSAERTGGSVSTLTIQRTQQEDSAVYLCASSSDSYNEQFFGPGTRLTVL.

The chain recombines TRBV9 with TRBJ2-7; no clear D. V dropped 1 base and J dropped 2 bases, with 10 bases sitting between them. This CDR3 is 14 amino acids long. CDR1 and CDR2 from the germline V gene are SGDLS and YYNGEE. The CDR3 sequence: CASSVRAETYEQYF. The DNA for the CDR3 is TGTGCCAGCAGCGTAAGGGCGGAGACCTACGAGCAGTACTTC.

V and J are TRBV18 and TRBJ2-1; 9 nucleotides agree with TRBD2. Trimming cost V 3 bases and J 7 bases; bases outside gene matches: 4. Germline values: CDR1 KGHSH, CDR2 LQKENI. This CDR3 region has 14 residues. The CDR3 reads CASSPKREENEQFF. In nucleotides, the CDR3 is TGTGCCAGCTCACCGAAGCGGGAGGAGAATGAGCAGTTCTTC.

V is TRBV28 and J is TRBJ1-6; weak D call: TRBD1 (6 bases). The V end was cut by 6 bases, the J end by 15 bases, with 15 bases between. There are 12 residues in the CDR3. CDR1 is MDHEN, CDR2 SYDVKM, per germline. The CDR3 nucleotides read TGTGCCAGCAGCACGCGAACAGGGCTCCTCCACTTT. Residues: CASSTRTGLLHF.

The chain recombines TRBV7-2 with TRBJ1-2; D is undetermined. The CDR3 runs 13 residues. V gave up 1 base and J gave up 2 bases, with 5 bases separating them. Germline V gene lookup returns CDR1 SGHTA and CDR2 FQGNSA. CDR3 in amino acids: CASSLVTNYGYTF. The CDR3, as DNA: TGTGCCAGCAGCTTAGTCACAAACTATGGCTACACCTTC.

This clone has only a few counts. Distinct nucleotide sequences in the sample also encode this CDR3. The genes are TRBV7-2 and TRBJ1-6; D gene uncertain. The CDR3 length is 14 residues. Germline CDR1 is SGHTA and CDR2 is FQGNSA. Trimming shortened V by 1 base and J by 6 bases, and 7 bases separated the two germline ends. The CDR3 nucleotides are TGTGCCAGCAGCTTAGGGGTGGGTAATTCACCCCTCCACTTT. This gives the protein CASSLGVGNSPLHF.

This clone has only a few counts. This chain uses TRBV5-1 with TRBJ1-2; a weak D match, TRBD1 (5 bases). V was trimmed by 2 bases and J by 8 bases, leaving 16 bases between them. This CDR3 spans 14 amino acids. The V gene's germline CDR1 is SGHRS and CDR2 YFSETQ. The CDR3 here is CASSFGTGSRGYTF. In nucleotides, the CDR3 is TGCGCCAGCAGCTTCGGTACAGGCTCCCGAGGCTACACCTTC.

The chain links TRBV7-9 to TRBJ2-7; TRBD1 matches at 9 bases. J gave up 5 bases and V 4 bases, and 6 bases lay outside the gene matches. The CDR3 totals 14 residues. The germline V gene encodes CDR1 SEHNR and CDR2 FQNEAQ (reference sequence). The CDR3 here is CASSWGTGYHEQYF. The DNA for the CDR3 is TGTGCCAGCAGCTGGGGGACAGGGTACCACGAGCAGTACTTC.

V and J are TRBV7-2 and TRBJ2-3, with 9 bases aligning to TRBD1. CDR1 is SGHTA, CDR2 FQGNSA, per germline. CDR3 length: 16 amino acids. Trimming took 1 base from V and 0 from J; bases not matched to a gene: 2. Here the CDR3 DNA reads TGTGCCAGCAGCTTAGGTGGGACAGGGAGCACAGATACGCAGTATTTT. As protein: CASSLGGTGSTDTQYF.

The rearrangement joins TRBV5-4 to TRBJ2-3; D is perhaps TRBD1 (5 bases). The CDR3 has 13 residues. The germline CDR1 and CDR2 sequences are SGHNT and YYREEE (reference sequence). Trimming stripped 4 bases from V and 2 bases from J, with 8 bases between. The CDR3, as DNA: TGTGCCAGCAGCCTGGACACCACAGATACGCAGTATTTT. Translation gives CASSLDTTDTQYF.

A few counts support this clone. The V call is TRBV6-5, the J call TRBJ2-7, with D unresolved. With 2 bases removed from V and 6 bases from J, the gap between germline ends came to 14 bases. This CDR3 comprises 14 residues. CDR1 is MNHEY, CDR2 SVGAGI, per germline. CDR3 protein: CASSYGPMSLEQYF. The CDR3 bases are TGTGCCAGCAGTTACGGGCCGATGTCCCTCGAGCAGTACTTC.

This clone showed up just a few times. The J gene is TRBJ1-1, the V gene TRBV6-1; 9 positions match TRBD1. Germline CDR1 and CDR2: MNHNS and SASEGT. V shed 0 bases, J shed 10 bases, and the junction held 9 bases outside the gene matches. CDR3 length: 15 amino acids. The CDR3 region is CASSEAPNRGQAAFF. CDR3 DNA: TGTGCCAGCAGTGAAGCCCCAAACAGGGGGCAGGCAGCTTTCTTT.

This clone was counted only a few times. This chain links TRBV9 with TRBJ2-3, with 7 bases that match TRBD1. The CDR3 length is 15 residues. From germline, CDR1 is SGDLS and CDR2 YYNGEE. J was trimmed by 2 bases and V by 4 bases; bases with no gene match: 7. Here the CDR3 DNA reads TGTGCCAGCAGCTCTCGACAGGGAGTCACAGATACGCAGTATTTT. It codes for CASSSRQGVTDTQYF. Combining the CDR3 with reference TRBV9 and TRBJ2-3 gives the whole variable domain DSGVTQTPKHLITATGQRVTLRCSPRSGDLSVYWYQQSLDQGLQFLIQYYNGEERAKGNILERFSAQQFPDLHSELNLSSLELGDSALYFCASSSRQGVTDTQYFGPGTRLTVL.

This clone was detected only a few times. As DNA, the CDR3 is TGTGCCAGCAGCTTGGACCGTCTAACCGGGGAGCTGTTTTTT. Its protein is CASSLDRLTGELFF. The chain couples TRBV5-4 to TRBJ2-2; no clear D gene. CDR1 and CDR2 (germline): SGHNT, YYREEE (reference sequence). The CDR3 has 14 amino acids. V was pared by 0 bases and J by 5 bases, with 8 bases between. Based on the CDR3 plus reference TRBV5-4 and TRBJ2-2, the full variable domain is ETGVTQSPTHLIKTRGQQVTLRCSSQSGHNTVSWYQQALGQGPQFIFQYYREEENGRGNFPPRFSGLQFPNYSSELNVNALELDDSALYLCASSLDRLTGELFFGEGSRLTVL.

In its sample, this clone was seen a few times. V gene TRBV19 combines with J gene TRBJ2-3; 7 bases are a match to TRBD2. The CDR3 contains 16 residues. The V segment lost 7 bases and the J segment 2 bases; nucleotides outside the gene matches: 12. Germline CDR1 reads LNHDA; CDR2 reads SQIVND (reference sequence). The CDR3 region is CASKLRLASYTDTQYF. The CDR3 region has the DNA TGTGCCAGTAAACTCCGACTAGCAAGTTACACAGATACGCAGTATTTT.

The rearrangement uses TRBV29-1 and TRBJ2-6, with D perhaps assigned TRBD1 or TRBD2 (6 bases each). The CDR3 runs to 15 residues. Germline CDR1 reads SQVTM; CDR2 reads ANQGSEA. Trimming removed 4 bases at V and 0 bases at J, with 10 bases between. CDR3 in amino acids: CSVAKGGSGANVLTF. CDR3 coding DNA: TGCAGCGTTGCTAAGGGGGGCTCTGGGGCCAACGTCCTGACTTTC.

This rearrangement joins TRBV7-9 to TRBJ1-6, with D perhaps matching TRBD1 (6 bases). Germline V gene lookup returns CDR1 SEHNR and CDR2 FQNEAQ (reference sequence). CDR3 length equals 16 residues. Trimming pared 5 bases from V and 7 bases from J, leaving 18 bases between. CDR3 in DNA: TGTGCCAGCAGCCACACAGGGTTAAAGGGGAATTCACCCCTCCACTTT. This encodes CASSHTGLKGNSPLHF.

This clone was detected only a few times. The gene calls are TRBV7-3 and TRBJ2-3; the match to TRBD1 covers 7 bases. The CDR3 extends over 14 amino acids. The V and J ends lost 5 bases and 3 bases, in that order; junction bases with no gene match: 5. Germline V gene data show CDR1 as SGHTA and CDR2 as FQGTGA. In DNA, the CDR3 is TGTGCCAGCAGCCGAGGCAGGGGGACAGATACGCAGTATTTT. It is translated as CASSRGRGTDTQYF. The complete variable domain, with remaining parts taken from reference TRBV7-3 and TRBJ2-3, reads GAGVSQTPSNKVTEKGKYVELRCDPISGHTALYWYRQSLGQGPEFLIYFQGTGAADDSGLPNDRFFAVRPEGSVSTLKIQRTERGDSAVYLCASSRGRGTDTQYFGPGTRLTVL.

As DNA, the CDR3 is TGTGCCAGCTCAGTTGACAATTGGGAGACCCAGTACTTC. Translating it yields CASSVDNWETQYF. This chain connects TRBV18 to TRBJ2-5; D is undetermined. Germline V gene lookup returns CDR1 KGHSH and CDR2 LQKENI. Between the trimmed V and J ends, which lost 5 bases and 5 bases, there was a span of 12 bases. This CDR3 comprises 13 residues.

CDR3 amino acids: CASSPGQGIAYEQYF. In nucleotides, the CDR3 is TGTGCCAGCTCACCCGGACAGGGGATTGCCTACGAGCAGTACTTC. The gene calls are TRBV18 and TRBJ2-7; 9 bases line up with TRBD1. The CDR3 spans 15 residues. Trimming removed 3 bases from V and 2 bases from J; junction bases left unmatched: 5. The germline V gene encodes CDR1 KGHSH and CDR2 LQKENI.

This clone was observed a few times. The chain employs TRBV18 and TRBJ2-6; D call uncertain. The CDR3 extends over 15 amino acids. The V end lost 4 bases, the J end lost 0 bases, and 7 bases lay between the germline ends. CDR1 KGHSH and CDR2 LQKENI come from the germline V gene. The CDR3 is CASSLGPSGANVLTF. CDR3 sequence (DNA): TGTGCCAGCTCACTCGGACCCTCTGGGGCCAACGTCCTGACTTTC.

This rearrangement joins TRBV7-2 to TRBJ1-4; 8 bases are shared with TRBD1. The junction had 12 bases not matched to a gene; V was cut back by 5 bases and J by 7 bases. Germline V gene lookup returns CDR1 SGHTA and CDR2 FQGNSA. CDR3 size: 16 residues. The CDR3 coding sequence is TGTGCCAGCAGCCTGTTACAGGGGGTCGAGGGTGAAAAACTGTTTTTT. Residues: CASSLLQGVEGEKLFF.

This clone was seen more than once but under ten times. The chain couples TRBV9 to TRBJ2-1, with D maybe TRBD2 (6 bases). Trimming removed 0 bases at V and 3 bases at J, with 10 bases between. CDR1 is SGDLS and CDR2 is YYNGEE in the germline V gene. The length of the CDR3 is 15 residues. The CDR3: CASSVAAGYYNEQFF. The CDR3 nucleotides are TGTGCCAGCAGCGTAGCGGCGGGGTACTACAATGAGCAGTTCTTC.

The table lists this clone with a few counts. V gene TRBV6-1 combines with J gene TRBJ1-5; D may be TRBD1 (6 bases). Germline CDR1 reads MNHNS; CDR2 reads SASEGT. CDR3 size: 17 residues. The V gene lost 4 bases and the J gene lost 0 bases, with 16 bases spanning the gap. The CDR3 loop reads CASSGGRGAYSNQPQHF. In nucleotides, the CDR3 is TGTGCCAGCAGTGGAGGGCGGGGGGCGTATAGCAATCAGCCCCAGCATTTT.